This T cell receptor (beta chain) was profiled in a study of cytomegalovirus exposure and HLA in healthy donors. Whole-study findings and limits: The authors later linked a missense DCLRE1C variant to TCR beta V- and J-gene trimming.

PCR primers comprised 60 Vbeta and 13 Jbeta primers. Profiling relied on immunoSEQ multiplex PCR, and the TCRdb table lists in-frame clones only, not all of them. The listing contains about 72,000 clones. Everyone who donated was a healthy bone marrow donor. The CDR3 length is 13 residues. V lost 4 bases to trimming and J lost 6 bases, with 13 bases between them. Germline V gene data show CDR1 as MGHRA and CDR2 as YSYEKL. About this clone itself: Its matching antigen is unknown.

Sequencing used PBMCs. This chain joins TRBV4-1 and TRBJ2-7; no clear D gene. The TCR comes from a man between 40 and 49 years old in good health and CMV-seronegative. The CDR3 DNA reads TGCGCCAGCAGCCGGAGTACCGGTGGCGAGCAGTACTTC. Encoded protein: CASSRSTGGEQYF.